Presented here are 21 T cell receptor beta chains from one specimen sequenced in a study of T cells in Graves' hyperthyroidism and ophthalmopathy. It was RNA transcripts that yielded the amplified TCR beta CDR3 regions. A set of HTBI primers served as the primers for a first-round RT-PCR of the TCR CDR3. TCRdb reprocessed the multiplex PCR reads with MiXCR, giving one entry per CDR3 protein. The table has 600,000 or so distinct CDR3 sequences, 46% seen once. The specimen sequenced was peripheral blood or thyroid tissue (not recorded which). The receptor source for this set is a woman between 18 and 29 years old with Graves' hyperthyroidism.

The V call is TRBV20-1, the J call TRBJ1-1; D remains ambiguous. V was cut by 6 bases and J by 1 base, with 6 bases left in between. This CDR3 is 11 amino acids long. The V gene's germline CDR1 is DFQATT and CDR2 SNEGSKA (reference sequence). CDR3 sequence reads: CSATENTEAFF. For the CDR3, the DNA is TGCAGTGCCACAGAGAACACTGAAGCTTTCTTT.

CDR3 nucleotides: TGTGCCAGCAGCCAAGATTTGACTAATGAAAAACTGTTTTTT. Protein sequence: CASSQDLTNEKLFF. This sequence joins TRBV7-2 and TRBJ1-4, with unresolved D. The V gene's germline CDR1 is SGHTA and CDR2 FQGNSA. V was shortened by 5 bases and J by 2 bases, with 9 bases between the two germline ends. The CDR3 sequence is 14 residues long. Combining the CDR3 with reference TRBV7-2 and TRBJ1-4 gives the whole variable domain GAGVSQSPSNKVTEKGKDVELRCDPISGHTALYWYRQSLGQGLEFLIYFQGNSAPDKSGLPSDRFSAERTGGSVSTLTIQRTQQEDSAVYLCASSQDLTNEKLFFGSGTQLSVL.

This clonotype was seen ten or more times. The V and J genes are TRBV2 and TRBJ1-2; TRBD1 agrees at 7 bases. The CDR3 is made up of 14 amino acids. With 8 bases clipped from V and 3 bases from J, the junction kept 9 bases outside the gene matches. In germline, CDR1 is SNHLY, CDR2 FYNNEI. The CDR3 DNA reads as TGTGCCAGCGTGAGAGGGACAGAAGACTATGGCTACACCTTC. Its translation: CASVRGTEDYGYTF. Complete variable domain (other parts from reference TRBV2 and TRBJ1-2): EPEVTQTPSHQVTQMGQEVILRCVPISNHLYFYWYRQILGQKVEFLVSFYNNEISEKSEIFDDQFSVERPDGSNFTLKIRSTKLEDSAMYFCASVRGTEDYGYTFGSGTRLTVV.

This clonotype appeared a few times. The chain carries TRBV2 and TRBJ1-4; D not certain. This CDR3 has 14 amino acids. The ends were cut back, 0 bases at V and 4 bases at J, with 6 bases in the middle. Germline V gives CDR1 SNHLY, CDR2 FYNNEI. CDR3 sequence (DNA): TGTGCCAGCAGTGAAGCCAGACTTAATGAAAAACTGTTTTTT. The encoded protein is CASSEARLNEKLFF.

The chain carries TRBV7-9 and TRBJ2-7, with TRBD2 matching 7 bases. This CDR3 is 16 amino acids long. In germline, CDR1 is SEHNR, CDR2 FQNEAQ (reference sequence). Germline trimming cut 5 bases from V and 0 bases from J; bases unmatched to any gene: 10. The CDR3 sequence: CASSHPSGDYSYEQYF. CDR3 in DNA: TGTGCCAGCAGCCACCCCTCCGGGGACTACTCCTACGAGCAGTACTTC.

In this sample, this clonotype turned up many times. The gene calls are TRBV7-9 and TRBJ1-1; D remains ambiguous. The length of the CDR3 is 15 residues. Germline CDR1 SEHNR, CDR2 FQNEAQ (reference sequence). Trimming shortened V by 5 bases and J by 3 bases, and 16 bases separated the two germline ends. For the CDR3, the DNA is TGTGCCAGCAGCCCCACCGGCCGTAAGGACACTGAAGCTTTCTTT. Encoded protein: CASSPTGRKDTEAFF.

The rearrangement links TRBV10-3 to TRBJ1-5; D remains unclear. Germline values: CDR1 ENHRY, CDR2 SYGVKD. Between the trimmed V and J ends, which lost 3 bases and 3 bases, there was a span of 9 bases. The CDR3 is 14 residues long. CDR3 sequence (DNA): TGTGCCATCAGTGAAGTTGCGGACAATCAGCCCCAGCATTTT. It yields the protein CAISEVADNQPQHF.

This clonotype was counted ten times or more. The chain joins TRBV7-9 to TRBJ2-5, with D hard to call. CDR1 and CDR2 from the germline V gene are SEHNR and FQNEAQ (reference sequence). Deletions cut 0 bases from V and 7 bases from J, with 12 bases between. This CDR3 has 14 amino acids. CDR3 DNA sequence: TGTGCCAGCAGCTTAGCAGGGCAGCCCGGGACCCAGTACTTC. Translating it yields CASSLAGQPGTQYF.

This clonotype was detected ten times or more. In DNA form, the CDR3 reads TGTGCCAGCAGCTTACGGGGCCAGCCCCAGCATTTT. It codes for CASSLRGQPQHF. The rearrangement joins TRBV7-9 to TRBJ1-5; possibly TRBD1 for D (5 bases). Deletions cut 2 bases from V and 7 bases from J, with 6 bases between. Germline V lookup: CDR1 SEHNR, CDR2 FQNEAQ (reference sequence). The length of the CDR3 is 12 residues.

This clonotype was observed many times. The chain carries TRBV7-2 and TRBJ1-5, with 7 bases aligning to TRBD1. The CDR3 sequence is 14 residues long. CDR1 is SGHTA, CDR2 FQGNSA, per germline. V lost 5 bases to trimming and J lost 6 bases; unmatched junction nucleotides: 7. Here the CDR3 DNA reads TGTGCCAGCAGCATGGACAGGCAAGGTCAGCCCCAGCATTTT. It yields the protein CASSMDRQGQPQHF.

This clonotype showed up just a few times. This chain connects TRBV10-3 to TRBJ1-2, with D hard to call. The CDR3 is 13 residues long. The V and J ends lost 10 bases and 8 bases respectively, with 20 bases between them. Germline CDR1 and CDR2: ENHRY and SYGVKD. Written as DNA, the CDR3 is TGTGCCAGCACCGGAAGTCTGGTTCGAGGCTACACCTTC. Protein: CASTGSLVRGYTF.

The chain is built from TRBV7-2 and TRBJ2-2; TRBD2 is a possible D gene (6 bases). Trimming shortened V by 5 bases and J by 6 bases, and 19 bases separated the two germline ends. Looked up from germline, CDR1 is SGHTA and CDR2 is FQGNSA. This CDR3 is 16 amino acids long. The CDR3 region is CASSLNRPSAPGELFF. Here the CDR3 DNA reads TGTGCCAGCAGCCTGAACCGGCCTAGCGCCCCCGGGGAGCTGTTTTTT.

The chain has TRBV20-1 and TRBJ2-7; 9 bases match TRBD2. CDR1 is DFQATT, CDR2 SNEGSKA, per germline (reference sequence). The CDR3 runs 12 residues. V lost 6 bases and J lost 2; bases outside the gene matches: 2. DNA of the CDR3: TGCAGTGCCCCTAGCGGGACCTACGAGCAGTACTTC. It specifies CSAPSGTYEQYF.

The V gene is TRBV5-8, the J gene TRBJ1-2; 9 positions agree with TRBD1. Germline V gene lookup returns CDR1 SGHTS and CDR2 YDEGEE. The CDR3 covers 13 residues. J was trimmed by 7 bases and V by 5 bases; bases with no gene match: 6. The CDR3 here is CASRRTGGRGYTF. The CDR3 nucleotides read TGTGCCAGCAGAAGAACAGGGGGCCGTGGCTACACCTTC.

This clonotype was observed at least ten times. The gene calls are TRBV7-3 and TRBJ2-5, with TRBD1 as a possible D gene (5 bases). The CDR3 contains 14 residues. The V gene's germline CDR1 is SGHTA and CDR2 FQGTGA. The V end was cut by 2 bases, the J end by 5 bases, with 12 bases between. In DNA, the CDR3 is TGTGCCAGCAGCTTATGGGGCAGCTCGGAGACCCAGTACTTC. Amino acid sequence: CASSLWGSSETQYF.

The table lists this clonotype with a count of one. The chain links TRBV2 to TRBJ2-2; tentatively, D is TRBD2 (6 bases). The germline CDR1 and CDR2 sequences are SNHLY and FYNNEI. Trimming removed 5 bases at V and 4 bases at J, with 17 bases between. CDR3 length: 16 residues. The chain's CDR3 is CASSPTGGTGTGELFF. The CDR3 coding sequence is TGTGCCAGCAGTCCTACCGGAGGGACGGGCACCGGGGAGCTGTTTTTT.

The chain recombines TRBV5-1 with TRBJ2-7, with D perhaps TRBD1 or TRBD2 (5 bases each). The CDR3 has 15 residues. Trimming removed 4 bases from V and 2 bases from J, with 16 bases in between. Per germline, CDR1 SGHRS and CDR2 YFSETQ. DNA of the CDR3: TGCGCCAGCAGCCCGGGGACGCCGGGGCCCTACGAGCAGTACTTC. It yields the protein CASSPGTPGPYEQYF.

This chain uses TRBV6-1 with TRBJ1-2; a possible D gene is TRBD1 (6 bases). Trimming removed 7 bases from V and 7 bases from J, with 28 bases in between. The CDR3 is made up of 17 amino acids. Germline CDR1 is MNHNS and CDR2 is SASEGT. CDR3 DNA: TGTGCCAGCACCCAGACAGGTCTCTTGGGTCCGGACCTTGGCTACACCTTC. Translating it yields CASTQTGLLGPDLGYTF.

The CDR3 protein is CASRGANTIYF. The DNA for the CDR3 is TGTGCCAGCAGGGGGGCGAACACCATATATTTT. The V and J genes are TRBV2 and TRBJ1-3; perhaps TRBD1 as D (6 bases). Germline CDR1 and CDR2: SNHLY and FYNNEI. The CDR3 is made up of 11 amino acids. V was cut by 6 bases and J by 7 bases, with 7 bases left in between.

This chain connects TRBV14 to TRBJ1-2; a weak D match, TRBD1 (5 bases). CDR1 is SGHDN, CDR2 FVKESK, per germline. This CDR3 spans 12 amino acids. V shed 4 bases and J shed 12 bases, with 15 bases lying between them. CDR3 DNA: TGTGCCAGCAGCCCTGGGACGGCTGGAAACACCTTC. It specifies CASSPGTAGNTF.

The V gene is TRBV7-3, the J gene TRBJ1-1, with a weak D call TRBD1 (5 bases). V shed 5 bases and J shed 4 bases, with 17 bases lying between them. Germline CDR1 SGHTA, CDR2 FQGTGA. This CDR3 is 15 amino acids long. The chain's CDR3 is CASSQDGRGTTEAFF. DNA for the CDR3: TGTGCCAGCAGCCAAGATGGTCGGGGGACCACTGAAGCTTTCTTT. Using reference TRBV7-3 and TRBJ1-1 for the parts outside the CDR3, the full variable domain is GAGVSQTPSNKVTEKGKYVELRCDPISGHTALYWYRQSLGQGPEFLIYFQGTGAADDSGLPNDRFFAVRPEGSVSTLKIQRTERGDSAVYLCASSQDGRGTTEAFFGQGTRLTVV.